Following are 10 T cell receptor beta chains from one sample sequenced in a study of T cell responses to AZD1222 COVID-19 vaccine. The protocol was immunoSEQ multiplex PCR, while the TCRdb copy is restricted to in-frame clones and leaves out a portion. Of roughly 120,000 clones listed, approximately 86% are singletons. This sample comprised peripheral blood, obtained on day 0 of AZD1222 vaccination. The receptors come from an adult in good health.

J is TRBJ1-2 and V is TRBV7-9; 7 bases match TRBD1. V lost 4 bases to trimming and J lost 0 bases; unmatched junction nucleotides: 8. CDR3 length: 16 amino acids. Looked up from germline, CDR1 is SEHNR and CDR2 is FQNEAQ (reference sequence). For the CDR3, the DNA is TGTGCCAGCAGCTCGCTAAGACAGGGAGCTAACTATGGCTACACCTTC. Translation: CASSSLRQGANYGYTF.

The chain combines TRBV6-5 with TRBJ1-1; TRBD1 is a possible D gene (5 bases). The V gene's germline CDR1 is MNHEY and CDR2 SVGAGI. This CDR3 has 14 residues. V lost 6 bases and J 1 base, leaving 12 bases between the germline ends. This CDR3 reads CASSQGGWNTEAFF. The CDR3 region has the DNA TGTGCCAGCAGCCAGGGCGGTTGGAACACTGAAGCTTTCTTT.

V is TRBV30 and J is TRBJ1-2; 8 positions match TRBD1. The CDR3 consists of 12 residues. J gave up 8 bases and V 8 bases, and 10 bases lay outside the gene matches. The germline V gene has CDR1 GTSNPN and CDR2 SVGIG (reference sequence). The CDR3 region is CARTGGNGGYTF. The CDR3 region has the DNA TGTGCCCGCACAGGGGGTAATGGGGGCTACACCTTC.

This clone was observed once. The chain employs TRBV3-1 (or the pseudogene TRBV3-2) and TRBJ1-2; possibly TRBD1 for D (5 bases). Per the germline V gene, CDR1 is LGHDT and CDR2 is YNNKEL (reference sequence). V was cut by 3 bases and J by 4 bases, with 9 bases left in between. This CDR3 is built from 13 residues. CDR3 residues: CASSQDTVYGYTF. CDR3 bases: TGTGCCAGCAGCCAGGACACGGTCTATGGCTACACCTTC.

V usage is TRBV20-1 and J usage is TRBJ1-4; TRBD1 is a possible D gene (5 bases). Germline CDR1 DFQATT, CDR2 SNEGSKA (reference sequence). This CDR3 is built from 14 residues. V was trimmed by 3 bases and J by 7 bases, leaving 15 bases between them. The CDR3 protein is CSASGSPGPEKLFF. As DNA, the CDR3 is TGCAGTGCTAGTGGGTCCCCGGGACCTGAAAAACTGTTTTTT.

The V gene is TRBV27, the J gene TRBJ2-7; no reliable D call. Trimming removed 8 bases from V and 4 bases from J, with 15 bases in between. Germline V CDR1 and CDR2: MNHEY, SMNVEV (reference sequence). The CDR3 extends over 13 amino acids. In DNA, the CDR3 is TGTGCCAGCGGGCATAAAATGGTTTACGAGCAGTACTTC. It codes for CASGHKMVYEQYF.

The rearrangement links TRBV6-5 to TRBJ2-7; possible D gene TRBD1, 6 bases. Per germline, CDR1 MNHEY and CDR2 SVGAGI. V dropped 4 bases and J dropped 3 bases, with 13 bases sitting between them. CDR3 size: 14 residues. CDR3 protein: CASSFTGSLYEQYF. CDR3 nucleotides: TGTGCCAGCAGTTTCACAGGGTCCCTCTACGAGCAGTACTTC.

V gene TRBV6-5 combines with J gene TRBJ1-2; perhaps TRBD1 as D (5 bases). The germline V gene has CDR1 MNHEY and CDR2 SVGAGI. The CDR3 length is 13 residues. The V end was cut by 2 bases, the J end by 3 bases, with 7 bases between. The CDR3 here is CASSYGGDYGYTF. Here the CDR3 DNA reads TGTGCCAGCAGTTACGGGGGAGACTATGGCTACACCTTC.

This clone was recorded once. This chain uses TRBV9 with TRBJ1-4, with 7 bases that match TRBD1. Per germline, CDR1 SGDLS and CDR2 YYNGEE. The CDR3 spans 18 residues. The ends lost 4 bases at V and 0 bases at J; junction bases unmatched: 12. This chain's CDR3 is CASSPTQGGRPTNEKLFF. CDR3 DNA sequence: TGTGCCAGCAGCCCCACCCAGGGGGGCAGACCAACTAATGAAAAACTGTTTTTT.

The chain recombines TRBV7-9 with TRBJ1-3; the D gene is possibly TRBD1 (6 bases). This CDR3 is built from 14 residues. Looked up from germline, CDR1 is SEHNR and CDR2 is FQNEAQ (reference sequence). V lost 5 bases and J lost 4, with 12 bases in between. DNA of the CDR3: TGTGCCAGCAGCCCTCGGACAGAAGGAAACACCATATATTTT. This codes for CASSPRTEGNTIYF.